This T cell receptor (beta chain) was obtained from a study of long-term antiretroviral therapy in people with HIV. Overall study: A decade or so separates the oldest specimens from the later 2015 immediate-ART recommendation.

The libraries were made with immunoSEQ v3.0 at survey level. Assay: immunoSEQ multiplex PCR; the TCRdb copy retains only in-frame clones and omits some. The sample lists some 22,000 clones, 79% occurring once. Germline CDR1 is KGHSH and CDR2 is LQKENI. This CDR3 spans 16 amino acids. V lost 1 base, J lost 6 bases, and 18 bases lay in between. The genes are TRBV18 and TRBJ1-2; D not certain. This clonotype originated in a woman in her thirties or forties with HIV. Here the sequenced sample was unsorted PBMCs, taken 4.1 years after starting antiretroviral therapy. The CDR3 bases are TGTGCCAGCTCACCACTCCCTCCCGGAGCCGGTGATGGCTACACCTTC. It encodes CASSPLPPGAGDGYTF.